Sequencing of this T cell receptor (beta chain) was carried out in a study of technical replicates of blood from a few donors. The CDR3 loop spans 14 amino acids. V gave up 7 bases and J gave up 7 bases; unmatched junction bases: 11. Germline V gene sequence: CDR1 MNHEY, CDR2 SVGAGI. Clones were read by immunoSEQ multiplex PCR, and TCRdb kept only the in-frame ones, dropping some. The sample yields tens of thousands of clones, about 90% seen once. The sample comprised PBMCs. This chain links TRBV6-5 with TRBJ1-2; 8 bases agree with TRBD1. This TCR was sampled from a human donor in good health. Some clones in this sample may be carry-over from other donors' samples. The CDR3 spells CASTPRQDRAGYTF. For the CDR3, the DNA is TGTGCCAGCACCCCTCGTCAGGACAGGGCTGGCTACACCTTC.